This is a list of T cell receptor beta chains from one sample in a study of CD8+ T cells in alopecia areata. Profiling relied on immunoSEQ multiplex PCR, and the TCRdb table lists in-frame clones only, not all of them. The data hold 270,000 or so clones, with 58% observed a single time. This sample comprised CD4+ T cells sorted from blood, obtained at week 24, from a patient treated with tofacitinib. The receptors derive from a human donor with alopecia areata. Both conserved end residues are part of each CDR3. The order of the fields is V gene, J gene, clone size, D gene, CDR3 DNA, CDR3 protein. A D gene is named only where the DNA matches it firmly. Some rows mark clone size as missing; the rest say once, few, many or name a class of expanded clone.

TRBV4-3	TRBJ1-1	.	TRBD1	TGCGCCAGCAGCCAATCAGGGACAGGGGTTGGAGGGACTGAAGCTTTCTTT	CASSQSGTGVGGTEAFF
TRBV7-6	TRBJ2-3	.	.	TGTGCCAGCAGCTTGCAGACAGATACGCAGTATTTT	CASSLQTDTQYF
TRBV6-5	TRBJ2-3	.	.	TGTGCCAGCATCAATCGGCGACTAGGAGATACGCAGTATTTT	CASINRRLGDTQYF
TRBV30	TRBJ1-5	.	.	TGTGCCTGGAGTGGAAAAGGGGGGGCATTTTATAGCAATCAGCCCCAGCATTTT	CAWSGKGGAFYSNQPQHF
TRBV10-2	TRBJ2-3	.	TRBD2	TGCGCCAGCAGTCCCGGACTAGCGGGGGGCCAACGGAATACGCAGTATTTT	CASSPGLAGGQRNTQYF
TRBV5-4	TRBJ2-2	.	.	TGTGCCAGCAGCTTGGCCAGGTTTCAGAACACCGGGGAGCTGTTTTTT	CASSLARFQNTGELFF
TRBV20-1	TRBJ2-5	.	.	TGCAGTGCTGCCGAGAAGGAGACCCAGTACTTC	CSAAEKETQYF
TRBV15	TRBJ2-5	.	.	TGTGCCACCAGCAGAGATCCCCGCCCAGGTGGGGGGCGAGAGACCCAGTACTTC	CATSRDPRPGGGRETQYF
TRBV5-4	TRBJ2-2	.	.	TGTGCCAGCAGCTTGGCTCAGAAAAACACCGGGGAGCTGTTTTTT	CASSLAQKNTGELFF
TRBV9	TRBJ2-2	.	TRBD2	TGTGCCAGCAGCGACCCCGGACTAGCGGATAACACCGGGGAGCTGGTTTTT	CASSDPGLADNTGELVF
TRBV5-1	TRBJ1-2	.	.	TGCGCCAGCAGTCAGGAGGATGGCTATGGCTACACCTTC	CASSQEDGYGYTF
TRBV9	TRBJ1-2	once	.	TGTGCCAGCAGCCCCACAGGGCTACTAAACTATGGCTACACCTTC	CASSPTGLLNYGYTF
TRBV6-6	TRBJ1-1	.	.	TGTGCCAGCCGGAGGGCAGAGAACACTGAAGCTTTCTTT	CASRRAENTEAFF